The next 21 T cell receptor beta chains were all read from a single sample in a study of control samples from healthy donors and cancer patients. Using immunoSEQ multiplex PCR, the repertoire was profiled, and TCRdb retains in-frame clones only, with some absent. The sample contains around 170,000 clones, 80% to 95% of which appear only once. Sequenced sample: blood. The receptors originated from a woman aged 25 to 45 in good health.

As DNA, the CDR3 is TGTGCCAGCAGCATTACGACCGACCAAGAGACCCAGTACTTC. Its translation is CASSITTDQETQYF. V usage is TRBV11-2 and J usage is TRBJ2-5; D unresolved. This CDR3 spans 14 amino acids. Germline CDR1 and CDR2: SGHAT and FQNNGV. The V and J ends lost 5 bases and 0 bases respectively, with 10 bases between them.

The chain couples TRBV2 to TRBJ1-5, with TRBD1 identical over 7 bases. V shed 5 bases and J 6 bases; nucleotides not matched to a gene: 7. CDR3 length equals 14 residues. The germline V gene encodes CDR1 SNHLY and CDR2 FYNNEI. The CDR3 region is CASSYDRAPQPQHF. In DNA, the CDR3 is TGTGCCAGCAGTTATGACAGGGCTCCTCAGCCCCAGCATTTT.

This sequence joins TRBV7-8 and TRBJ1-1; D is unresolved. V lost 3 bases and J 0 bases, leaving 8 bases between the germline ends. The CDR3 is 14 amino acids. Germline V gene lookup returns CDR1 SGHVS and CDR2 FQNEAQ. This CDR3 is CASSLRRMNTEAFF. CDR3 nucleotide sequence: TGTGCCAGCAGCTTGAGGCGTATGAACACTGAAGCTTTCTTT.

The V and J genes are TRBV21-1 and TRBJ1-5; the D segment call TRBD1 is taken from the table without a DNA check. TRBV21-1 is a pseudogene segment. The CDR3 spans 11 residues. The CDR3: CASPVNQPQHF. The CDR3 region has the DNA TGTGCCAGCCCAGTCAATCAGCCCCAGCATTTT.

This clone has only one observation. The chain carries TRBV6-1 and TRBJ1-2; D not certain. V was pared by 2 bases and J by 8 bases, with 9 bases between. The V gene's germline CDR1 is MNHNS and CDR2 SASEGT. The CDR3 sequence is 12 residues long. CDR3 coding DNA: TGTGCCAGCAGTGAAAGCCCCGGGGGCTACACCTTC. As protein: CASSESPGGYTF.

The chain joins TRBV6-2 or TRBV6-3 to TRBJ2-5; no definite D call. V lost 2 bases and J lost 2, with 18 bases in between. Germline V gene lookup returns CDR1 MNHEY and CDR2 SVGEGT. The CDR3 loop spans 17 amino acids. The CDR3 spells CASSYRSFVRLQETQYF. The CDR3 DNA reads as TGTGCCAGCAGTTACAGGTCTTTCGTGCGGTTACAAGAGACCCAGTACTTC.

The rearrangement uses TRBV7-2 and TRBJ2-3; D not resolved. V was pared by 5 bases and J by 0 bases, with 9 bases between. Germline assignment: CDR1 SGHTA and CDR2 FQGNSA. This CDR3 comprises 14 residues. The CDR3 bases are TGTGCCAGCAGCCCGAGCGCAAGCACAGATACGCAGTATTTT. Translating gives CASSPSASTDTQYF.

In regard to this clone: Germline is not matched at one junction end, which may reflect a read error. This chain connects TRBV7-3 to TRBJ2-7; TRBD1 aligns across 9 bases. In germline, CDR1 is SGHTA, CDR2 FQGTGA. CDR3 size: 16 residues. The CDR3, as DNA: TGTGCCAGCAGTTTAAGTCCCTCCGGGACAGGGAGCGAGCAGTACTTC. Its translation: CASSLSPSGTGSEQYF.

The chain links TRBV18 to TRBJ1-1; no clear D. V was trimmed by 5 bases and J by 2 bases, leaving 6 bases between them. Germline V lookup: CDR1 KGHSH, CDR2 LQKENI. CDR3 length: 12 residues. Here the CDR3 reads CASSEQNTEAFF. In DNA, the CDR3 is TGTGCCAGCTCAGAACAAAACACTGAAGCTTTCTTT.

The rearrangement joins TRBV24-1 to TRBJ2-2; TRBD1 aligns across 11 bases. After removal of 7 bases from V and 4 bases from J, the junction contained 7 bases not matched to a gene. Germline V gene sequence: CDR1 KGHDR, CDR2 SFDVKD. The CDR3 covers 16 residues. The CDR3 DNA follows: TGTGCCACCAGCCCCCGGGGACAGGGGGGCACCGGGGAGCTGTTTTTT. Its translation is CATSPRGQGGTGELFF.

This clone showed up just once. The chain has TRBV27 and TRBJ1-6, with D perhaps TRBD1 (6 bases). The CDR3 sequence is 15 residues long. Trimming removed 6 bases at V and 2 bases at J, with 11 bases between. Germline V gene data show CDR1 as MNHEY and CDR2 as SMNVEV (reference sequence). The CDR3 loop is CASSTGQTYNSPLHF. CDR3 coding DNA: TGTGCCAGCAGCACCGGACAGACCTATAATTCACCCCTCCACTTT.

As regards this clone: Different DNA sequences within this sample yield the same CDR3. The chain has TRBV4-1 and TRBJ2-7; no firm D call. Germline V lookup: CDR1 MGHRA, CDR2 YSYEKL. The germline V and J ends were trimmed by 2 bases and 3 bases, with 2 bases remaining between them. This CDR3 is built from 11 residues. CDR3 in amino acids: CASSQNYEQYF. The CDR3 DNA is TGCGCCAGCAGCCAAAACTACGAGCAGTACTTC.

The V and J genes are TRBV24-1 and TRBJ1-1, with a tentative D call TRBD1 (5 bases). The CDR3 consists of 14 residues. V lost 6 bases, J lost 1 base, and 11 bases lay in between. The germline CDR1 and CDR2 sequences are KGHDR and SFDVKD. The CDR3 spells CATSRGWGNTEAFF. The CDR3 nucleotides read TGTGCCACCAGTCGGGGGTGGGGGAACACTGAAGCTTTCTTT.

This clone showed up just once. The chain is built from TRBV6-5 and TRBJ2-1, with D uncertain. The germline V and J ends were trimmed by 4 bases and 3 bases, with 7 bases remaining between them. Per germline, CDR1 MNHEY and CDR2 SVGAGI. The CDR3 sequence is 13 residues long. The CDR3 here is CASSSNDYNEQFF. CDR3 bases: TGTGCCAGCAGTTCGAATGACTACAATGAGCAGTTCTTC.

The J gene is TRBJ1-5, the V gene TRBV19; D gene ambiguous. Germline V gives CDR1 LNHDA, CDR2 SQIVND (reference sequence). CDR3 size: 15 residues. V lost 5 bases to trimming and J lost 3 bases, with 14 bases between them. This CDR3 is CASSRDRRLNQPQHF. In DNA, the CDR3 is TGTGCCAGTAGTCGTGATAGGCGGCTCAATCAGCCCCAGCATTTT.

In this sample, this clone turned up once. The rearrangement joins TRBV19 to TRBJ1-2; the match to TRBD1 covers 10 bases. The germline V gene has CDR1 LNHDA and CDR2 SQIVND (reference sequence). Germline trimming cut 5 bases from V and 4 bases from J; bases unmatched to any gene: 7. CDR3 length equals 15 residues. The chain's CDR3 is CASSPSGTGVYGYTF. The CDR3 DNA sequence: TGTGCCAGTAGTCCTTCCGGGACAGGGGTCTATGGCTACACCTTC.

This clone was recorded once. Other DNA variants within this sample encode the same CDR3. The chain uses TRBV7-9 and TRBJ1-5; D remains ambiguous. The V end was cut by 1 base, the J end by 7 bases, with 5 bases between. In germline, CDR1 is SEHNR, CDR2 FQNEAQ (reference sequence). The CDR3 is made up of 12 amino acids. Here the CDR3 reads CASSLGSQPQHF. For the CDR3, the DNA is TGTGCCAGCAGCTTAGGAAGCCAGCCCCAGCATTTT.

This chain connects TRBV5-1 to TRBJ2-5, with TRBD1 matching 7 bases. CDR3 length: 15 residues. Germline CDR1 is SGHRS and CDR2 is YFSETQ. The V gene end was trimmed by 5 bases and the J gene end by 5 bases; junction bases not matched to a gene: 12. CDR3 loop: CASRYINTGEETQYF. The CDR3 DNA sequence: TGCGCCAGCAGATACATAAATACAGGGGAGGAGACCCAGTACTTC.

The chain combines TRBV5-8 with TRBJ2-5; possible D gene TRBD2, 6 bases. V was cut by 0 bases and J by 1 base, with 13 bases left in between. This CDR3 has 16 residues. In germline, CDR1 is SGHTS, CDR2 YDEGEE. DNA of the CDR3: TGTGCCAGCAGCTTGGCCTTGGGAGGAGGCCAAGAGACCCAGTACTTC. This codes for CASSLALGGGQETQYF. The complete variable domain, with remaining parts taken from reference TRBV5-8 and TRBJ2-5, reads EAGVTQSPTHLIKTRGQQATLRCSPISGHTSVYWYQQALGLGLQFLLWYDEGEERNRGNFPPRFSGRQFPNYSSELNVNALELEDSALYLCASSLALGGGQETQYFGPGTRLLVL.

The rearrangement links TRBV19 to TRBJ2-2, with TRBD1 as a possible D gene (6 bases). The V gene lost 5 bases and the J gene lost 4 bases, with 14 bases spanning the gap. Germline V lookup: CDR1 LNHDA, CDR2 SQIVND (reference sequence). The length of the CDR3 is 15 residues. This CDR3 is CASSPRGTFTGELFF. The CDR3 DNA follows: TGTGCCAGTAGTCCCCGAGGGACATTCACCGGGGAGCTGTTTTTT.

This clone occurred once. V and J are TRBV2 and TRBJ2-2, with D uncertain. V lost 2 bases and J lost 5, with 12 bases in between. The CDR3 is 15 amino acids. Germline V gives CDR1 SNHLY, CDR2 FYNNEI. Here the CDR3 reads CASSEYTSLTGELFF. The CDR3 DNA reads TGTGCCAGCAGTGAATACACCTCCTTAACCGGGGAGCTGTTTTTT. Using reference TRBV2 and TRBJ2-2 for the parts outside the CDR3, the full variable domain is EPEVTQTPSHQVTQMGQEVILRCVPISNHLYFYWYRQILGQKVEFLVSFYNNEISEKSEIFDDQFSVERPDGSNFTLKIRSTKLEDSAMYFCASSEYTSLTGELFFGEGSRLTVL.